This entry concerns a single T cell receptor beta chain. The CDR3 totals 14 residues. Germline V gives CDR1 SGHNT, CDR2 YYREEE (reference sequence). Trimming took 0 bases from V and 2 from J, leaving 8 bases between them. This sample stems from a study of T cell changes during pregnancy in multiple sclerosis. Clones were sequenced by immunoSEQ multiplex PCR, and TCRdb holds only the in-frame ones, with some missing. The table has 35,000 to 50,000 clones, about nine tenths seen once. Sequenced here: CD4+ T cells from peripheral blood mononuclear cells, sampled in the first trimester of pregnancy. This chain connects TRBV5-4 to TRBJ1-2; unclear D gene. This TCR derives from a female donor with multiple sclerosis, enrolled in a pregnancy study. In DNA form, the CDR3 reads TGTGCCAGCAGCTTGGGGCCGCAAAACTATGGCTACACCTTC. It yields the protein CASSLGPQNYGYTF.